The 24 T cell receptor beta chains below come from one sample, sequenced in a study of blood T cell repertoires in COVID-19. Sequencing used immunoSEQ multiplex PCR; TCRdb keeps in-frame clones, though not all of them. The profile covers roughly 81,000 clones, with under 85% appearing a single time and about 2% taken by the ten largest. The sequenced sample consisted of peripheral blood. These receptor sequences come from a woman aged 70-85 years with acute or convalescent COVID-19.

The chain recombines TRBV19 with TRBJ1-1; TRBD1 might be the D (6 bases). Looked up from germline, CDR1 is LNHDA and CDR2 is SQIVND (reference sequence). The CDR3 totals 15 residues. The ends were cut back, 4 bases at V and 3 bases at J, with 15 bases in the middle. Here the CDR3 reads CASSRSRTADTEAFF. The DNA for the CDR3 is TGTGCCAGTAGTAGATCACGGACAGCGGACACTGAAGCTTTCTTT.

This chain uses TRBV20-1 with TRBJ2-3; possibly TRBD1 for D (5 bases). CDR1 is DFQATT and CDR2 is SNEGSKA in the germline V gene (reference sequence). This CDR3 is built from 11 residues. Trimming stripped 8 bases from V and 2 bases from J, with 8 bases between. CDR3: CSQGTTDTQYF. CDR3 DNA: TGCAGTCAGGGAACCACAGATACGCAGTATTTT.

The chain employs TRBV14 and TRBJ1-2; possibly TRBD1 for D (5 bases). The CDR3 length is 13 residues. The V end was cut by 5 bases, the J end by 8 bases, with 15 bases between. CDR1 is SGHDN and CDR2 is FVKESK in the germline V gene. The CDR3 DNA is TGTGCCAGCAGCGAGGGGAGGGTAAGAGGCTACACCTTC. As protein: CASSEGRVRGYTF. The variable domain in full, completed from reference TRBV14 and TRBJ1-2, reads EAGVTQFPSHSVIEKGQTVTLRCDPISGHDNLYWYRRVMGKEIKFLLHFVKESKQDESGMPNNRFLAERTGGTYSTLKVQPAELEDSGVYFCASSEGRVRGYTFGSGTRLTVV.

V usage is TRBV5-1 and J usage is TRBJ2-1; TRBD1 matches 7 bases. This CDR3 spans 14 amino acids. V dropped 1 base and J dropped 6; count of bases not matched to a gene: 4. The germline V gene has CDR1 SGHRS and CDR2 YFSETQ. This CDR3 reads CASSLSPGGNEQFF. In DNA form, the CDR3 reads TGCGCCAGCAGCTTGAGTCCAGGGGGCAATGAGCAGTTCTTC.

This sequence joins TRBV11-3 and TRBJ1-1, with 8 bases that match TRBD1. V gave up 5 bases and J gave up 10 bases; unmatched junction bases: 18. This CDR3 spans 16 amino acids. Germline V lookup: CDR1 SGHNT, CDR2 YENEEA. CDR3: CASSQFPGQGGLAAFF. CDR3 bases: TGTGCCAGCAGCCAATTTCCCGGACAGGGAGGCCTAGCAGCTTTCTTT.

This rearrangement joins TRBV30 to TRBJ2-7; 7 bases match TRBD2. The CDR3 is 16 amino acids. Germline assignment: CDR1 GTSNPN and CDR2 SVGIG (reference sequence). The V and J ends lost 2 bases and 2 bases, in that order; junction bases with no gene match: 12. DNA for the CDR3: TGTGCCTGGAGTCCAAACTTCGGCGGGGGAACCTACGAGCAGTACTTC. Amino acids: CAWSPNFGGGTYEQYF.

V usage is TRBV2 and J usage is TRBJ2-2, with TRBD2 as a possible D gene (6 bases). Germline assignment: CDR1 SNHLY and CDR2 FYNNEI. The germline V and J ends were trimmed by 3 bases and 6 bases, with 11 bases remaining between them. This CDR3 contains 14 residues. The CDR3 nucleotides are TGTGCCAGCAGTGATAATTGGGGGGCCGGGGAGCTGTTTTTT. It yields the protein CASSDNWGAGELFF. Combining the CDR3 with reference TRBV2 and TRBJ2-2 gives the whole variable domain EPEVTQTPSHQVTQMGQEVILRCVPISNHLYFYWYRQILGQKVEFLVSFYNNEISEKSEIFDDQFSVERPDGSNFTLKIRSTKLEDSAMYFCASSDNWGAGELFFGEGSRLTVL.

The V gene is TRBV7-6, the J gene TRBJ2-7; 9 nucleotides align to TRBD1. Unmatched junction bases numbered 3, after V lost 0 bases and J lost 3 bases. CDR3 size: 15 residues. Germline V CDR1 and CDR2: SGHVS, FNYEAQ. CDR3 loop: CASSLAGDRVYEQYF. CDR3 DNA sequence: TGTGCCAGCAGCTTAGCGGGGGACAGGGTCTACGAGCAGTACTTC.

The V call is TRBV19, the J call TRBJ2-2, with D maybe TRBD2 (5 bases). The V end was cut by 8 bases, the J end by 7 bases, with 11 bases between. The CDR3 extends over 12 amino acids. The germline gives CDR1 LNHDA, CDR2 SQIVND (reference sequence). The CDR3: CASSPEVGELFF. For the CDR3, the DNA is TGTGCCAGTTCCCCGGAGGTCGGGGAGCTGTTTTTT.

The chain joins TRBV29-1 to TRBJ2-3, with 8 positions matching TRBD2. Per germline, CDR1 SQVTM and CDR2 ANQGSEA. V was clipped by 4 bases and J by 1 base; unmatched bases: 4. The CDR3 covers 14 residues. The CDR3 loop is CSVVLAGRTDTQYF. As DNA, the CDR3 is TGCAGCGTTGTTCTAGCGGGCCGCACAGATACGCAGTATTTT.

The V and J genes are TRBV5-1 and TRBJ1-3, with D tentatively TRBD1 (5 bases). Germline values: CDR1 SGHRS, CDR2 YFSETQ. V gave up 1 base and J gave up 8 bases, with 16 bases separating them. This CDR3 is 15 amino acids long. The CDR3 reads CASSLTTRQGDTIYF. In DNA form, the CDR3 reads TGCGCCAGCAGCTTGACCACGAGGCAGGGCGACACCATATATTTT.

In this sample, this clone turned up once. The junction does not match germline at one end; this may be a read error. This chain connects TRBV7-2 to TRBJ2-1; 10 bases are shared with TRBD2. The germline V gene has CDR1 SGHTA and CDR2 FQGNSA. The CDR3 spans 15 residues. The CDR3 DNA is TGTGCCAGCAGGTTAGCGGGGGGAGGGAACAATGAGCAGTTCTTC. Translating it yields CASRLAGGGNNEQFF.

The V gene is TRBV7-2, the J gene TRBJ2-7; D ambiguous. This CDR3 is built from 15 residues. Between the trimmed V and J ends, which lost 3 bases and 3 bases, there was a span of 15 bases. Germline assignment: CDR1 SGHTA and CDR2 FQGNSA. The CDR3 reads CASSLSPSQVYEQYF. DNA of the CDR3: TGTGCCAGCAGCTTGTCTCCTTCGCAGGTCTACGAGCAGTACTTC.

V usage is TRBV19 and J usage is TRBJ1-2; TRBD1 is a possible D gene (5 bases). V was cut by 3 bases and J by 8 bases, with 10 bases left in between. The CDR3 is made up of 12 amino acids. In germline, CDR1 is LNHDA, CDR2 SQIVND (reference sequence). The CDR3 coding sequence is TGTGCCAGTAGTATTCAGGGTGGCGGCTACACCTTC. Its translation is CASSIQGGGYTF. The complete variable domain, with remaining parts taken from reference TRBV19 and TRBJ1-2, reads DGGITQSPKYLFRKEGQNVTLSCEQNLNHDAMYWYRQDPGQGLRLIYYSQIVNDFQKGDIAEGYSVSREKKESFPLTVTSAQKNPTAFYLCASSIQGGGYTFGSGTRLTVV.

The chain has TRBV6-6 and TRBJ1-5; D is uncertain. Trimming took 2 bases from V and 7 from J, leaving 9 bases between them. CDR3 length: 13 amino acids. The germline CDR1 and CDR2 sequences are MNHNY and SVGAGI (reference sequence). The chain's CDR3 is CASSYIPPQPQHF. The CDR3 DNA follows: TGTGCCAGCAGTTACATCCCTCCGCAGCCCCAGCATTTT.

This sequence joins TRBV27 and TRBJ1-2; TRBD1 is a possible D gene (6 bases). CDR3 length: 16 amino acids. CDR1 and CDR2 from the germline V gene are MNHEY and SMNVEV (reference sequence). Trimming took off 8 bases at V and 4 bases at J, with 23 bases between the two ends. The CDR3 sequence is CASRRAGATLRYGYTF. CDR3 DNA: TGTGCCAGCCGAAGGGCAGGGGCGACTCTTCGCTATGGCTACACCTTC.

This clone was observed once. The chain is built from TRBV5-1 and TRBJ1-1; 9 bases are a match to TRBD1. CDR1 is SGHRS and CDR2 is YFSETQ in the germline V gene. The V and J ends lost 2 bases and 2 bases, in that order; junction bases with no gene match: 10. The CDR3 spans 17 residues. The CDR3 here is CASSLGPGQGENTEAFF. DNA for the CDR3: TGCGCCAGCAGCTTAGGGCCGGGACAGGGAGAAAACACTGAAGCTTTCTTT.

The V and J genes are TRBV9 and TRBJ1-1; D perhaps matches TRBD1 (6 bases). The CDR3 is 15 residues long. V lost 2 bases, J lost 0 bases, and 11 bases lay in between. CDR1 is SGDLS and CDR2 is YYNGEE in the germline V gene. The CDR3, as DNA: TGTGCCAGCAGCGTGACTACAGGGATGAACACTGAAGCTTTCTTT. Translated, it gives CASSVTTGMNTEAFF.

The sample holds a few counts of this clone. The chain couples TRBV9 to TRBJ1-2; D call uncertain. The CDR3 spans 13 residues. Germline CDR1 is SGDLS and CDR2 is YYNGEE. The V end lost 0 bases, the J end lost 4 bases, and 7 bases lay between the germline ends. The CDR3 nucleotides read TGTGCCAGCAGCGTAGGCGGGTTCTATGGCTACACCTTC. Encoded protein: CASSVGGFYGYTF.

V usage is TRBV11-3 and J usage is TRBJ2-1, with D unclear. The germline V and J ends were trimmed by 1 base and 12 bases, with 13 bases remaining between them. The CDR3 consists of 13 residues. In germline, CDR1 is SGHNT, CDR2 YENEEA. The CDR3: CASSLAGAERQFF. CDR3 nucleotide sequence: TGTGCCAGCAGCTTAGCGGGTGCAGAAAGGCAGTTCTTC.

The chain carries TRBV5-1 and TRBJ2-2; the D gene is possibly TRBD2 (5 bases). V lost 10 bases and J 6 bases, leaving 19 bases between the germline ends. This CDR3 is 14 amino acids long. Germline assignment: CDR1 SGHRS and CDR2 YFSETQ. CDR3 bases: TGCGCCTCCTTACCGCATGAGGGTTCCGGGGAGCTGTTTTTT. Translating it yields CASLPHEGSGELFF. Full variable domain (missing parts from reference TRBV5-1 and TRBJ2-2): KAGVTQTPRYLIKTRGQQVTLSCSPISGHRSVSWYQQTPGQGLQFLFEYFSETQRNKGNFPGRFSGRQFSNSRSEMNVSTLELGDSALYLCASLPHEGSGELFFGEGSRLTVL.

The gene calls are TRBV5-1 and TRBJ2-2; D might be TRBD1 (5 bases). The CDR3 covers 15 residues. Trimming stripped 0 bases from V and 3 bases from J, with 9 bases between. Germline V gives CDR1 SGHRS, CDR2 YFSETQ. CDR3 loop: CASSLVGADTGELFF. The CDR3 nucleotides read TGCGCCAGCAGCTTGGTAGGGGCGGACACCGGGGAGCTGTTTTTT.

The CDR3 sequence: CASNPGGNTIYF. In DNA form, the CDR3 reads TGTGCCAGCAACCCGGGGGGAAACACCATATATTTT. This sequence joins TRBV11-2 and TRBJ1-3; no clear D gene. The V gene's germline CDR1 is SGHAT and CDR2 FQNNGV. The CDR3 is made up of 12 amino acids. V was trimmed by 7 bases and J by 4 bases, leaving 8 bases between them.

CDR3 amino acids: CAWTGLAKNIQYF. The CDR3 DNA follows: TGTGCCTGGACAGGCCTAGCCAAAAACATTCAGTACTTC. The chain carries TRBV30 and TRBJ2-4; D remains unclear. There are 13 residues in the CDR3. Germline V gene lookup returns CDR1 GTSNPN and CDR2 SVGIG (reference sequence). Deletions cut 4 bases from V and 0 bases from J, with 7 bases between.